This T cell receptor beta chain derives from a study of blood T cell repertoires in COVID-19. After removal of 0 bases from V and 1 base from J, the junction contained 8 bases not matched to a gene. Germline loops: CDR1 SGHNT, CDR2 YENEEA. The CDR3 spans 20 residues. Here immunoSEQ multiplex PCR was the method, and the copy in TCRdb shows in-frame clones only, minus some. The repertoire holds around 160,000 clones, under 90% seen once, with about 38% in the top ten. The receptor was isolated from a human donor in a cohort sampled during active COVID-19. This sequence joins TRBV11-3 and TRBJ2-2; 13 positions match TRBD2. Sequences were obtained from peripheral blood. CDR3 DNA sequence: TGTGCCAGCAGCTTAGATAGGTGGACTAGCGGGGGCCTGAACACCGGGGAGCTGTTTTTT. This sequence encodes CASSLDRWTSGGLNTGELFF.